Below are 19 T cell receptor beta chains sequenced from a single sample in a study of shared clonotypes between healthy human individuals. Some clones are missing from TCRdb's copy, which holds only in-frame ones; the method was immunoSEQ multiplex PCR. The repertoire holds around 500,000 clones, with roughly 77% as singletons. Source material: PBMCs. These receptors all stem from a woman in her 40s in good health. Some clones in this sample may be carry-over from other donors' samples.

The V gene is TRBV5-4, the J gene TRBJ2-1; weak D call: TRBD2 (6 bases). This CDR3 has 15 amino acids. Germline lookup yields CDR1 SGHNT and CDR2 YYREEE (reference sequence). Trimming took off 9 bases at V and 5 bases at J, with 21 bases between the two ends. The CDR3 is CATRQRIAEDNEQFF. In DNA, the CDR3 is TGTGCCACCCGGCAAAGGATAGCGGAAGACAATGAGCAGTTCTTC.

This chain connects TRBV14 to TRBJ1-1; 7 bases are shared with TRBD1. The CDR3 covers 16 residues. In germline, CDR1 is SGHDN, CDR2 FVKESK. Trimming cost V 4 bases and J 0 bases; bases outside gene matches: 8. This CDR3 is CASSRHEGQMNTEAFF. Here the CDR3 DNA reads TGTGCCAGCAGCCGGCACGAGGGACAGATGAACACTGAAGCTTTCTTT.

The chain recombines TRBV5-1 with TRBJ2-1; possibly TRBD1 for D (6 bases). Germline loops: CDR1 SGHRS, CDR2 YFSETQ. The CDR3 runs 15 residues. V lost 0 bases, J lost 10 bases, and 17 bases lay in between. The CDR3 protein is CASSLGLGGIEEQFF. The CDR3 bases are TGCGCCAGCAGCTTGGGTTTAGGGGGTATAGAAGAGCAGTTCTTC.

The chain couples TRBV6-1 to TRBJ2-3; D is unresolved. CDR3 length: 10 residues. The ends were cut back, 4 bases at V and 7 bases at J, with 3 bases in the middle. CDR1 and CDR2 (germline): MNHNS, SASEGT. The CDR3 region has the DNA TGTGCCAGCAGTGTATATACGCAGTATTTT. Translating gives CASSVYTQYF.

On this clone itself: Other nucleotide sequences in the sample specify the same CDR3. The chain couples TRBV5-1 to TRBJ2-2; no clear D. Deletions cut 0 bases from V and 1 base from J, with 7 bases between. Germline V gives CDR1 SGHRS, CDR2 YFSETQ. This CDR3 spans 15 amino acids. The CDR3 nucleotides are TGCGCCAGCAGCTTGGGTGGCTTGAACACCGGGGAGCTGTTTTTT. It is translated as CASSLGGLNTGELFF.

The chain recombines TRBV30 with TRBJ2-2; TRBD1 matches 7 bases. CDR1 GTSNPN and CDR2 SVGIG come from the germline V gene (reference sequence). Losses at the gene ends were 8 bases for V and 2 bases for J; bases not matched to a gene: 8. The CDR3 length is 14 residues. The CDR3 spells CARPGTVNTGELFF. The CDR3 nucleotides read TGTGCCAGACCCGGGACAGTAAACACCGGGGAGCTGTTTTTT.

The chain recombines TRBV2 with TRBJ1-4; unclear D gene. This CDR3 has 16 residues. Per germline, CDR1 SNHLY and CDR2 FYNNEI. Trimming shortened V by 3 bases and J by 0 bases, and 11 bases separated the two germline ends. CDR3 sequence reads: CASSDPGGATNEKLFF. CDR3 in DNA: TGTGCCAGCAGTGACCCAGGCGGAGCAACTAATGAAAAACTGTTTTTT.

This chain uses TRBV7-2 with TRBJ1-5; weak D call: TRBD1 (6 bases). The V gene's germline CDR1 is SGHTA and CDR2 FQGNSA. The V gene lost 2 bases and the J gene lost 6 bases, with 14 bases spanning the gap. CDR3 size: 15 residues. CDR3 coding DNA: TGTGCCAGCAGCTTAAACCCTGGACAGCTTCAGCCCCAGCATTTT. Its protein product is CASSLNPGQLQPQHF. Complete variable domain (other parts from reference TRBV7-2 and TRBJ1-5): GAGVSQSPSNKVTEKGKDVELRCDPISGHTALYWYRQSLGQGLEFLIYFQGNSAPDKSGLPSDRFSAERTGGSVSTLTIQRTQQEDSAVYLCASSLNPGQLQPQHFGDGTRLSIL.

The chain uses TRBV11-1 and TRBJ2-1; 13 bases map to TRBD2. Unmatched junction bases numbered 8, after V lost 5 bases and J lost 10 bases. The CDR3 runs to 15 residues. Germline V gives CDR1 SGHAT, CDR2 FQDESV (reference sequence). The CDR3 reads CASSLGLAGVREQFF. The CDR3 bases are TGTGCCAGCAGCCTCGGACTAGCGGGAGTGCGGGAGCAGTTCTTC.

This clone was seen a few times. The chain recombines TRBV11-2 with TRBJ2-5; 11 bases are shared with TRBD1. With 1 base clipped from V and 13 bases from J, the junction kept 5 bases outside the gene matches. CDR3 length: 13 amino acids. Germline V gene lookup returns CDR1 SGHAT and CDR2 FQNNGV. CDR3 sequence (DNA): TGTGCCAGCAGCTTAGGGGGACAGGGGGGATTGTACTTC. It translates to CASSLGGQGGLYF.

The chain couples TRBV19 to TRBJ2-2; 11 bases align to TRBD2. In germline, CDR1 is LNHDA, CDR2 SQIVND (reference sequence). Trimming cost V 4 bases and J 6 bases; bases outside gene matches: 13. CDR3 length: 18 amino acids. The CDR3 region has the DNA TGTGCCAGTAGTACTCCCCCTACTAGCGGGAGTCCCCCCGGGGAGCTGTTTTTT. Its translation is CASSTPPTSGSPPGELFF.

V usage is TRBV4-1 and J usage is TRBJ2-1; the D is unclear. This CDR3 is built from 14 residues. The V gene's germline CDR1 is MGHRA and CDR2 YSYEKL. Trimming shortened V by 1 base and J by 9 bases, and 13 bases separated the two germline ends. This CDR3 is CASSQAGQNREQFF. For the CDR3, the DNA is TGCGCCAGCAGCCAAGCCGGCCAAAATCGTGAGCAGTTCTTC.

In DNA form, the CDR3 reads TGTGCCAGCAGCTTGGGGAGACGGGATACGCAGTATTTT. Translated: CASSLGRRDTQYF. This chain links TRBV5-5 with TRBJ2-3; D is undetermined. Deletions cut 0 bases from V and 6 bases from J, with 8 bases between. From germline, CDR1 is SGHKS and CDR2 YYEKEE (reference sequence). The CDR3 consists of 13 residues.

The rearrangement uses TRBV29-1 and TRBJ1-2; the D gene is possibly TRBD1 (6 bases). The CDR3 spans 13 residues. Trimming took 2 bases from V and 8 from J, leaving 15 bases between them. Germline CDR1 reads SQVTM; CDR2 reads ANQGSEA. The CDR3 protein is CSVEWGAHNGYTF. In DNA, the CDR3 is TGCAGCGTTGAATGGGGGGCGCATAACGGCTACACCTTC.

The chain employs TRBV4-3 and TRBJ2-7; D not certain. The CDR3 extends over 16 amino acids. The germline V gene encodes CDR1 LGHNA and CDR2 YSLEER. The V and J ends lost 0 bases and 0 bases respectively, with 12 bases between them. DNA of the CDR3: TGCGCCAGCAGCCAAGATTCCGCGGCCAGCTCCTACGAGCAGTACTTC. Translation: CASSQDSAASSYEQYF.

This chain joins TRBV30 and TRBJ2-7; the D gene is possibly TRBD2 (7 bases). CDR3 length: 14 amino acids. With 6 bases removed from V and 0 bases from J, the gap between germline ends came to 15 bases. Germline CDR1 reads GTSNPN; CDR2 reads SVGIG (reference sequence). This CDR3 reads CACRGRASSYEQYF. DNA of the CDR3: TGTGCCTGTAGGGGGAGGGCCAGCTCCTACGAGCAGTACTTC.

The genes are TRBV10-2 and TRBJ2-5; D is unresolved. With 2 bases removed from V and 1 base from J, the gap between germline ends came to 8 bases. CDR3 length: 14 amino acids. CDR1 and CDR2 from the germline V gene are WSHSY and SAAADI. CDR3 in DNA: TGCGCCAGCAGTGAGATAAGGACCCAAGAGACCCAGTACTTC. It translates to CASSEIRTQETQYF.

The chain recombines TRBV5-1 with TRBJ2-2, with 12 nucleotides matching TRBD2. Trimming took 3 bases from V and 1 from J; bases not matched to a gene: 10. Germline V gene data show CDR1 as SGHRS and CDR2 as YFSETQ. The CDR3 length is 19 residues. The CDR3 DNA is TGCGCCAGCAGCTCCTCGAACCTAGCGGGAGGGGTGAACACCGGGGAGCTGTTTTTT. Translating it yields CASSSSNLAGGVNTGELFF.

V usage is TRBV19 and J usage is TRBJ1-5; tentative D call: TRBD1 (6 bases). The CDR3 consists of 17 residues. CDR1 LNHDA and CDR2 SQIVND come from the germline V gene (reference sequence). The V end lost 7 bases, the J end lost 1 base, and 20 bases lay between the germline ends. The chain's CDR3 is CASIGTAPQGSNQPQHF. Written as DNA, the CDR3 is TGTGCCAGTATTGGGACGGCCCCTCAGGGGAGCAATCAGCCCCAGCATTTT. The whole variable domain, remainder taken from reference TRBV19 and TRBJ1-5, is DGGITQSPKYLFRKEGQNVTLSCEQNLNHDAMYWYRQDPGQGLRLIYYSQIVNDFQKGDIAEGYSVSREKKESFPLTVTSAQKNPTAFYLCASIGTAPQGSNQPQHFGDGTRLSIL.